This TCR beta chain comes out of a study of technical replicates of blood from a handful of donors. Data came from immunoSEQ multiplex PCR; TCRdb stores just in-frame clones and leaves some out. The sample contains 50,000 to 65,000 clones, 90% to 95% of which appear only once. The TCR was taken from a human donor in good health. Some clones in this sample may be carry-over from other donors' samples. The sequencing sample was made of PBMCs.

CDR3 sequence (DNA): TGCGCCAGCAGCCAAGATTTTTTGGGGACAGTCGAGGGAGCTTTCTTT. Residues: CASSQDFLGTVEGAFF. V gene TRBV4-1 combines with J gene TRBJ1-1, with 7 positions matching TRBD1. V lost 0 bases to trimming and J lost 10 bases; unmatched junction nucleotides: 14. Per the germline V gene, CDR1 is MGHRA and CDR2 is YSYEKL. CDR3 length: 16 amino acids.